Following are 6 T cell receptor beta chains from one sample sequenced in a study of cytomegalovirus exposure and HLA in healthy donors (TCRdb year 2017). Libraries were prepared through the immunoSEQ multiplex PCR assay. The multiplex PCR relied on a mix of 60 forward primers for TCR Vbeta segments and 13 reverse primers for TCR Jbeta segments. TCRdb re-hosts the immuneACCESS table, in-frame sequences only. Its copies lack some clones; in the studies checked, an unresolved V gene accounts for under half of them, and the cause for the rest is not known. In all, the sample holds 120,000 to 150,000 clones, and about 80% of those were seen once. The top ten constitute 1.5% to 2% of the sample. The sequencing input was PBMCs. These receptors all come from a woman in her thirties in good health and CMV-seronegative.

V is TRBV5-5 and J is TRBJ2-5; D possibly corresponds to TRBD2 (7 bases). The V end was cut by 2 bases, the J end by 4 bases, with 18 bases between. CDR3 length equals 16 residues. Germline V gives CDR1 SGHKS, CDR2 YYEKEE (reference sequence). CDR3 protein: CASSFGGRTIGETQYF. For the CDR3, the DNA is TGTGCCAGCAGCTTCGGGGGGCGCACGATAGGAGAGACCCAGTACTTC. The full variable domain, with the rest looked up from reference TRBV5-5 and TRBJ2-5, is DAGVTQSPTHLIKTRGQQVTLRCSPISGHKSVSWYQQVLGQGPQFIFQYYEKEERGRGNFPDRFSARQFPNYSSELNVNALLLGDSALYLCASSFGGRTIGETQYFGPGTRLLVL.

This chain connects TRBV6-5 to TRBJ1-2; a possible D gene is TRBD1 (5 bases). The CDR3 consists of 13 residues. Looked up from germline, CDR1 is MNHEY and CDR2 is SVGAGI. V was cut by 2 bases and J by 4 bases, with 8 bases left in between. CDR3 DNA sequence: TGTGCCAGCAGTTACGGGGGGAGCTATGGCTACACCTTC. Translation gives CASSYGGSYGYTF.

The J gene is TRBJ1-4, the V gene TRBV18; possible D gene TRBD1, 5 bases. The CDR3 sequence is 13 residues long. Germline values: CDR1 KGHSH, CDR2 LQKENI. V was cut by 3 bases and J by 7 bases, with 9 bases left in between. The CDR3 loop reads CASSPQGGEKLFF. The CDR3 DNA sequence: TGTGCCAGCTCACCCCAGGGTGGTGAAAAACTGTTTTTT. Supplemented by reference TRBV18 and TRBJ1-4, the full variable domain reads NAGVMQNPRHLVRRRGQEARLRCSPMKGHSHVYWYRQLPEEGLKFMVYLQKENIIDESGMPKERFSAEFPKEGPSILRIQQVVRGDSAAYFCASSPQGGEKLFFGSGTQLSVL.

The rearrangement joins TRBV29-1 to TRBJ1-4; D gene unclear. The V end was cut by 0 bases, the J end by 0 bases, with 11 bases between. This CDR3 is built from 16 residues. Germline V gene data show CDR1 as SQVTM and CDR2 as ANQGSEA. CDR3: CSVEEGAASTNEKLFF. The CDR3 DNA reads as TGCAGCGTTGAAGAGGGCGCAGCCTCAACTAATGAAAAACTGTTTTTT.

The chain combines TRBV6-1 with TRBJ2-4; 9 bases fit TRBD1. Unmatched junction bases numbered 4, after V lost 1 base and J lost 6 bases. This CDR3 contains 15 residues. Germline CDR1 is MNHNS and CDR2 is SASEGT. The CDR3 here is CASSEGWGQGNIQYF. The CDR3 nucleotides are TGTGCCAGCAGTGAAGGTTGGGGACAGGGAAACATTCAGTACTTC.

The chain links TRBV5-1 to TRBJ2-4; 10 bases align to TRBD1. The germline V gene has CDR1 SGHRS and CDR2 YFSETQ. CDR3 length: 16 amino acids. V lost 3 bases, J lost 10 bases, and 13 bases stayed unmatched. CDR3 sequence: CASSSDRDRGPRIQYF. CDR3 bases: TGCGCCAGCAGCTCTGACCGGGACAGGGGCCCTCGTATTCAGTACTTC.